This T cell receptor beta chain derives from a study of cytomegalovirus exposure and HLA in healthy donors. Study observations and caveats: Analysis was performed later, and it showed HLA-associated TCR beta chains to be more clonally expanded than equally common others.

The study ran its PCR with 60 Vbeta and 13 Jbeta primers. In the original analysis: Unique TCR beta chains numbered approximately 80 million in a later analysis, with roughly 10 million shared. Using immunoSEQ multiplex PCR, the repertoire was profiled, and TCRdb retains in-frame clones only, with some absent. That table furnishes V, J and clone size, whereas the DNA furnished D and trimming. The table shows around 160,000 clones, with 65% to 80% occurring only once. CDR1 is MNHEY, CDR2 SMNVEV, per germline (reference sequence). This CDR3 contains 17 residues. V shed 2 bases, J shed 4 bases, and the junction held 11 bases outside the gene matches. On this clone: The antigen remains undetermined.

This rearrangement joins TRBV27 to TRBJ1-3; 7 bases are shared with TRBD1. The sequence was obtained from a middle-aged woman in good health and CMV-seropositive. What was sequenced was PBMCs. The CDR3 reads CASSLSARGQLGNTIYF. CDR3 sequence (DNA): TGTGCCAGCAGTTTAAGCGCCCGGGGACAGCTAGGAAACACCATATATTTT.